The sequence of this T cell receptor beta chain was determined in a study of glioma-infiltrating T cells after dendritic cell vaccination. The overall study: Patients had newly diagnosed or recurrent glioblastoma and received dendritic cell vaccines. Patients received autologous tumor lysate-pulsed dendritic cell vaccination between about 2002 and 2012.

Using immunoSEQ multiplex PCR, the repertoire was profiled, and TCRdb retains in-frame clones only, with some absent. The table shows about 9,200 clones, with 81% occurring only once. The V gene's germline CDR1 is LNHDA and CDR2 SQIVND (reference sequence). Trimming took 4 bases from V and 0 from J; bases not matched to a gene: 5. The CDR3 is made up of 15 amino acids. The sample's time point: after dendritic cell vaccination, including at tumor progression/relapse. This TCR came from a human donor with glioblastoma. The chain carries TRBV19 and TRBJ2-5; 7 bases are a match to TRBD1. The material was blood, obtained after dendritic cell vaccination. Here the CDR3 reads CASSTMTGHQETQYF. CDR3 bases: TGTGCCAGTAGTACTATGACAGGGCACCAAGAGACCCAGTACTTC.